The present TCR beta chain was sequenced within a study of cytomegalovirus exposure and HLA in healthy donors. Study-level background: Earlier results showed some 120 million unique TCR beta sequences derived from around 170 million T cells.

The PCR used 60 Vbeta and 13 Jbeta primers. Sequencing was performed with immunoSEQ multiplex PCR; in TCRdb, only in-frame clones are kept and a portion is missing. This sample carries roughly 120,000 clones, around 80% of them seen once, and the ten largest clones take more than 7%. This CDR3 has 15 residues. Germline lookup yields CDR1 SNHLY and CDR2 FYNNEI. V dropped 4 bases and J dropped 4 bases, with 16 bases sitting between them. This chain joins TRBV2 and TRBJ1-1; the D gene is possibly TRBD1 (5 bases). Sequenced sample: PBMCs. The clonotype originates from a female donor in good health and CMV-seropositive. The CDR3 here is CASSVAGRRTTEAFF. CDR3 bases: TGTGCCAGCAGTGTCGCGGGGCGACGGACCACTGAAGCTTTCTTT.